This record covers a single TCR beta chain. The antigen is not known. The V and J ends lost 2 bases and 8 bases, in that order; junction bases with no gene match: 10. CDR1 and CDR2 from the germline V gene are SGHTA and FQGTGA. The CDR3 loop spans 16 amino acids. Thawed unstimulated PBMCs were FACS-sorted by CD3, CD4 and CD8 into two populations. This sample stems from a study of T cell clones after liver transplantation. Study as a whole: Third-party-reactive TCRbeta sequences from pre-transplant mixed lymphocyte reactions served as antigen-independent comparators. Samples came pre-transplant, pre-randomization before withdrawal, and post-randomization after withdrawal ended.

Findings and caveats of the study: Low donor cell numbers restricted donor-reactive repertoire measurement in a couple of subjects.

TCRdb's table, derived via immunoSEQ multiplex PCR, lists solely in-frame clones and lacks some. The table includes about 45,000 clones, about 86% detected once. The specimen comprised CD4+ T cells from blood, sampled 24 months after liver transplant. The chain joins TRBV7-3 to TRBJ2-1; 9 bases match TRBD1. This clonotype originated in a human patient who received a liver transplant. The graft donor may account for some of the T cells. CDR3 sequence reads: CASSLHKGQGPDEQFF. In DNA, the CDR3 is TGTGCCAGCAGCTTACATAAGGGACAGGGACCGGATGAGCAGTTCTTC.